A selection of T cell receptor beta chains follows, all from one sample in a study of blood T cell repertoires in COVID-19. Profiling relied on immunoSEQ multiplex PCR, and the TCRdb table lists in-frame clones only, not all of them. The sample has roughly 80,000 clones; around 90% are singletons. The specimen sequenced was peripheral blood. The receptors derive from a man aged 50-59 years with active COVID-19. Each CDR3 is given with its conserved first and last residue. A D gene is named only where the DNA matches it firmly. A clone size is listed for some rows: how often the clone was seen (once, few, many), or a class if it is expanded.

>NA|TRBV3-1/TRBV3-2|once|TRBJ1-2
CASSQRLTVNYGYTF
TGTGCCAGCAGCCAACGGTTGACTGTAAACTATGGCTACACCTTC
>NA|TRBV18|NA|TRBJ1-2
CASSLTAPREDNGYTF
TGTGCCAGCTCATTAACCGCGCCCAGGGAGGATAATGGCTACACCTTC
>TRBD1|TRBV7-2|NA|TRBJ2-7
CASSSQGGQGAWEQYF
TGTGCCAGCAGCTCCCAGGGGGGACAGGGAGCGTGGGAGCAGTACTTC
>TRBD1|TRBV4-2|NA|TRBJ1-1
CASRQGNTEAFF
TGTGCCAGCCGACAGGGGAACACTGAAGCTTTCTTT
>TRBD2|TRBV13|NA|TRBJ2-1
CASSLVAGVWNEQFF
TGTGCCAGCAGCTTAGTAGCGGGGGTTTGGAATGAGCAGTTCTTC
>NA|TRBV4-3|NA|TRBJ2-3
CASSQDRSTDTQYF
TGCGCCAGCAGCCAAGATCGGTCCACCGATACGCAGTATTTT
>NA|TRBV4-1|NA|TRBJ1-1
CASSQGWAAKNTEAFF
TGCGCCAGCAGCCAAGGATGGGCAGCCAAGAACACTGAAGCTTTCTTT
>NA|TRBV19|NA|TRBJ2-3
CASSIGQASRTDTQYF
TGTGCCAGTAGTATAGGGCAGGCTTCTCGCACAGATACGCAGTATTTT
>TRBD2|TRBV28|once|TRBJ2-1
CASSPTAGGHNEQFF
TGTGCCAGCAGCCCAACAGCGGGGGGGCATAATGAGCAGTTCTTC
>TRBD2|TRBV27|NA|TRBJ2-2
CASSLIGSSGTTGELFF
TGTGCCAGCAGTTTAATTGGGTCTAGCGGGACCACCGGGGAGCTGTTTTTT